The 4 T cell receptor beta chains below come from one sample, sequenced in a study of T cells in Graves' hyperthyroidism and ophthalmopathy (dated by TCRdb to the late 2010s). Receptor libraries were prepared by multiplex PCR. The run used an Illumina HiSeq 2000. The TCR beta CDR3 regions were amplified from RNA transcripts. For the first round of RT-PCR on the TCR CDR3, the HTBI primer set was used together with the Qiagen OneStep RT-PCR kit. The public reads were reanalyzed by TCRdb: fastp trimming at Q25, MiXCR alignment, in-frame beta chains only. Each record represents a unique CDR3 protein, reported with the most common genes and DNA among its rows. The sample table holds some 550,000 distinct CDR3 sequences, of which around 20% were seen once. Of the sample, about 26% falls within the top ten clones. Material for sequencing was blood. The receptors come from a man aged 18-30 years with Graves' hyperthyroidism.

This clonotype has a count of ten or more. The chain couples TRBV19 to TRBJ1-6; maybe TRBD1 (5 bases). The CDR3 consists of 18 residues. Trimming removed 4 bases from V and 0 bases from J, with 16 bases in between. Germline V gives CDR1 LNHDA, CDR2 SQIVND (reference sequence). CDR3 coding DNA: TGTGCCAGTAGTACTCGACAGCCTGATAGCTCCTATAATTCACCCCTCCACTTT. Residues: CASSTRQPDSSYNSPLHF.

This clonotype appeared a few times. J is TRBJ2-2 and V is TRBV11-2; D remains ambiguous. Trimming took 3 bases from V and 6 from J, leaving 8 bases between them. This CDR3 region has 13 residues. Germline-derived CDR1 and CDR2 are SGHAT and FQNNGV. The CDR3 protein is CASSFARPGELFF. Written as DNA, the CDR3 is TGTGCCAGCAGCTTCGCTAGGCCCGGGGAGCTGTTTTTT.

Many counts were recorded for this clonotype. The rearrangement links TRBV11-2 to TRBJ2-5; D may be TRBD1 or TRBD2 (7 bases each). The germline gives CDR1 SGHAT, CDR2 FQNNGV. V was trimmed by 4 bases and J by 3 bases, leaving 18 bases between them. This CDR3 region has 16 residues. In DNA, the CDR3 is TGTGCCAGCAGCTCGGCGGCTCCAGGGGGGGAAGAGACCCAGTACTTC. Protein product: CASSSAAPGGEETQYF.

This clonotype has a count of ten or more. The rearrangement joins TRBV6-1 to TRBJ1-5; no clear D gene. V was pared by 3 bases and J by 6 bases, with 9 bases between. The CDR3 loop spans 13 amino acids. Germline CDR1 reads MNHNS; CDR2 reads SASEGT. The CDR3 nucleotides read TGTGCCAGCAGTGAGCGGGCCGTTCAGCCCCAGCATTTT. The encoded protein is CASSERAVQPQHF.